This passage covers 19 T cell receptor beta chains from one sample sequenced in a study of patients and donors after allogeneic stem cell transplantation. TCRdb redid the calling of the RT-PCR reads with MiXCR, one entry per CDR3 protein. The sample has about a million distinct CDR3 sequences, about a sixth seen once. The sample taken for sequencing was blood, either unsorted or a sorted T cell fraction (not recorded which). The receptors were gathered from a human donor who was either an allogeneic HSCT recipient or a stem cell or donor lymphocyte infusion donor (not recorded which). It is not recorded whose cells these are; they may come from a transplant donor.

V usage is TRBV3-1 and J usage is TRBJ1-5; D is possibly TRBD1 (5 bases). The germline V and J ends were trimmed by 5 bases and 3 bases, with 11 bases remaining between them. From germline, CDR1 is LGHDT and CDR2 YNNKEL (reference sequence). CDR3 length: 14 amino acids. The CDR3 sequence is CASSNGGNNQPQHF. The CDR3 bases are TGTGCCAGCAGCAATGGGGGTAACAATCAGCCCCAGCATTTT.

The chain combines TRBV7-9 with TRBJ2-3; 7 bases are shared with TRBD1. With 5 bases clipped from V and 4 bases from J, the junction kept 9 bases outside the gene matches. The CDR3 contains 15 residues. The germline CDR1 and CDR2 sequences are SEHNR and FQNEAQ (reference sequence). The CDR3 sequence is CASSQDRAGSDTQYF. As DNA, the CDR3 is TGTGCCAGCAGCCAAGACAGGGCAGGATCAGATACGCAGTATTTT. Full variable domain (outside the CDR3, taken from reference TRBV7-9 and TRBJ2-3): DTGVSQNPRHKITKRGQNVTFRCDPISEHNRLYWYRQTLGQGPEFLTYFQNEAQLEKSRLLSDRFSAERPKGSFSTLEIQRTEQGDSAMYLCASSQDRAGSDTQYFGPGTRLTVL.

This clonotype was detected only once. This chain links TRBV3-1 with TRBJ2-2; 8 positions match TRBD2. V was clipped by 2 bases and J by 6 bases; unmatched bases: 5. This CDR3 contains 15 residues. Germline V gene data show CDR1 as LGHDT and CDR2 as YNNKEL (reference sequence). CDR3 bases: TGTGCCAGCAGCCAAATAAGCGGGGGCCCCGGGGAGCTGTTTTTT. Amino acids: CASSQISGGPGELFF.

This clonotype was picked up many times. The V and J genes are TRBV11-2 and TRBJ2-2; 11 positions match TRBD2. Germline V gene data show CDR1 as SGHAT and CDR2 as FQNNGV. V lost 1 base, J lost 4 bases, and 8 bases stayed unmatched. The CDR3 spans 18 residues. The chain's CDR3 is CASSLGASGGPITGELFF. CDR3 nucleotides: TGTGCCAGCAGCTTAGGAGCTAGCGGGGGGCCTATCACCGGGGAGCTGTTTTTT.

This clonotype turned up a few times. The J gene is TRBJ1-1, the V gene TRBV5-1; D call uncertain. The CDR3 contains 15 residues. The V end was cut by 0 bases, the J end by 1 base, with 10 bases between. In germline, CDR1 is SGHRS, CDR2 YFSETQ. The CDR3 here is CASSLDLAGNTEAFF. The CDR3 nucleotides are TGCGCCAGCAGCTTGGATTTGGCGGGGAACACTGAAGCTTTCTTT.

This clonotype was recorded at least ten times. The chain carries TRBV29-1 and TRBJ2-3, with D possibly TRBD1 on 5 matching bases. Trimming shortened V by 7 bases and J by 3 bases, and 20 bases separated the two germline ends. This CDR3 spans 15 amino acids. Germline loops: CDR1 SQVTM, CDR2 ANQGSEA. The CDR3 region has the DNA TGCAGCGCCGACAGTGCCTGGGGCTTAACAGATACGCAGTATTTT. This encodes CSADSAWGLTDTQYF.

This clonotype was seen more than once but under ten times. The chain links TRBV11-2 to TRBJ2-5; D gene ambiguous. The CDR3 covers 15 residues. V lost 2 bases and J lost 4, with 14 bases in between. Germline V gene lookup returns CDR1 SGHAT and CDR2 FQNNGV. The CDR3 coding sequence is TGTGCCAGCAGCTTACGAATGAGGTCTAGAGAGACCCAGTACTTC. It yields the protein CASSLRMRSRETQYF.

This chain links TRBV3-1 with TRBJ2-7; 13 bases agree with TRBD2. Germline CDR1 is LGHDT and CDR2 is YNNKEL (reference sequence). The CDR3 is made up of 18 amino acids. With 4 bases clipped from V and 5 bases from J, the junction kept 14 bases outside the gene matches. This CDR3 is CASSLREFFGTSGNEQYF. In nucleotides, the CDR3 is TGTGCCAGCAGCCTCAGGGAATTCTTTGGGACTAGCGGGAACGAGCAGTACTTC.

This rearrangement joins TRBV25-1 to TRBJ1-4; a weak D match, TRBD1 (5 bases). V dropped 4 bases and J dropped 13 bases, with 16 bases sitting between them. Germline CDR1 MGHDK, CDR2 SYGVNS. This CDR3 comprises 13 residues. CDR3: CASSAVGAVRLFF. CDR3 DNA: TGTGCCAGCAGTGCCGTCGGGGCAGTGCGACTGTTTTTT.

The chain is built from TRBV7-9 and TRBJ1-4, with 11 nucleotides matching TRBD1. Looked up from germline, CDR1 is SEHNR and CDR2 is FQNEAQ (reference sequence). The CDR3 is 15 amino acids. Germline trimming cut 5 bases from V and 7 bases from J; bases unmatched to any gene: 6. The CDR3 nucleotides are TGTGCCAGCAGCGCTCCGGGACAGGGGGGTGAAAAACTGTTTTTT. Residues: CASSAPGQGGEKLFF.

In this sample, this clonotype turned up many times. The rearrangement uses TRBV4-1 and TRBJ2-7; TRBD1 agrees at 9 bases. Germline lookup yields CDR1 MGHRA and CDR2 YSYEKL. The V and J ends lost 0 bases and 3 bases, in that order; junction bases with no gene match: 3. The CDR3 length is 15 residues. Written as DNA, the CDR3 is TGCGCCAGCAGCCAAGAGGGACAGGGATACTACGAGCAGTACTTC. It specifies CASSQEGQGYYEQYF.

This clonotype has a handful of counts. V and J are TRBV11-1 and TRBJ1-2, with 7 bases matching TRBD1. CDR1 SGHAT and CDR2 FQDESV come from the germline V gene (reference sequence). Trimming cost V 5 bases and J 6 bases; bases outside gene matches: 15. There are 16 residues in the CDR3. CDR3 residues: CASSPRWPDRIDGYTF. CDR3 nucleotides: TGTGCCAGCAGCCCACGATGGCCGGACAGGATAGATGGCTACACCTTC.

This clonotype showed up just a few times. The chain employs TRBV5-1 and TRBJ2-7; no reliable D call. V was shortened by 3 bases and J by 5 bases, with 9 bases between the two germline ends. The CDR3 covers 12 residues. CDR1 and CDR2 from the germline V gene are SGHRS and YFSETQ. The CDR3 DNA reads TGCGCCAGCAGCTCCTTGGGCCACGAGCAGTACTTC. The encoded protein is CASSSLGHEQYF.

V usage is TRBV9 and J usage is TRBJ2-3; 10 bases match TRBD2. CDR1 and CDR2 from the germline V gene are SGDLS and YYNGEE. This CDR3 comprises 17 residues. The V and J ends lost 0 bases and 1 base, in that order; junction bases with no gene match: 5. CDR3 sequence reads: CASSVGVAGGRTDTQYF. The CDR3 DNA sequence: TGTGCCAGCAGCGTAGGGGTAGCGGGGGGCCGCACAGATACGCAGTATTTT. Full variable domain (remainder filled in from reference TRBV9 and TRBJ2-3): DSGVTQTPKHLITATGQRVTLRCSPRSGDLSVYWYQQSLDQGLQFLIQYYNGEERAKGNILERFSAQQFPDLHSELNLSSLELGDSALYFCASSVGVAGGRTDTQYFGPGTRLTVL.

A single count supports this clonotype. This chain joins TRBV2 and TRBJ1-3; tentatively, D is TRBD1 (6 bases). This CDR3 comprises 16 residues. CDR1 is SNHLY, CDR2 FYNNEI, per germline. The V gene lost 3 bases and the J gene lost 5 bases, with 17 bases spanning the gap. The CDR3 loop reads CASSDPFWTERNTIYF. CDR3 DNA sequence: TGTGCCAGCAGTGACCCCTTCTGGACAGAGAGAAACACCATATATTTT.

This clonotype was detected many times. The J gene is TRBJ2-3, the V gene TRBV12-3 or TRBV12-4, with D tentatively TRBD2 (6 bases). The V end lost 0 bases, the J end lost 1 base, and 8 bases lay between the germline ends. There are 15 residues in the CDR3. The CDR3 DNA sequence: TGTGCCAGCAGTTTAGCGGCTAGCGGCACAGATACGCAGTATTTT. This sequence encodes CASSLAASGTDTQYF.

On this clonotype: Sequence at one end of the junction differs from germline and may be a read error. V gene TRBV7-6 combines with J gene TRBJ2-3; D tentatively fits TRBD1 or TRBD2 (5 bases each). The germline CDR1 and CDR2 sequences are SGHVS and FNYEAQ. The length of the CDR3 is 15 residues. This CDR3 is CAGSLSGRGTDTQYF. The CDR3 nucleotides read TGTGCCGGCAGCTTAAGCGGCAGGGGCACAGATACGCAGTATTTT.

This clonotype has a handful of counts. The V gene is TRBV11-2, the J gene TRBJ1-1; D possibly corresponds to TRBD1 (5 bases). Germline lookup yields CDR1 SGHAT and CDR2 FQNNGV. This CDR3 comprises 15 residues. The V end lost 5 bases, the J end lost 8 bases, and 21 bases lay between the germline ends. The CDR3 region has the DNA TGTGCCAGCAGCCCCTTCTTCTCCTCTAGACAGGAAGCTTTCTTT. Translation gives CASSPFFSSRQEAFF.

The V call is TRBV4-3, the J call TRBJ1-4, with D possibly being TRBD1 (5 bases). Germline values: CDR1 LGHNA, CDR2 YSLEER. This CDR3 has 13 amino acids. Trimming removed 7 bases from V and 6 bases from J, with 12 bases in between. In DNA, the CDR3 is TGCGCCAGCAAAATGTCAGGGTATGAAAAACTGTTTTTT. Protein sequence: CASKMSGYEKLFF.